The clone carrying this TCR beta chain was seen many times. TCRdb ran MiXCR on the PCR reads and lists one entry per CDR3 protein. The sample holds about 15,000 distinct CDR3 sequences, about 50% seen once. The sample originates from a study of tumor-infiltrating lymphocytes in oesophageal squamous cell carcinoma. V was pared by 4 bases and J by 3 bases, with 9 bases between. Germline-derived CDR1 and CDR2 are MNHGY and SVAAGI. CDR3 length equals 14 residues. This receptor was obtained from a female donor with esophageal squamous cell carcinoma. This chain joins TRBV6-9 and TRBJ2-2; D remains ambiguous. The sequenced material came from esophageal tumor tissue. The CDR3, as DNA: TGTGCCAGCAGTTCGCTAACGGACACCGGGGAGCTGTTTTTT. It encodes CASSSLTDTGELFF.